This T cell receptor (beta chain) comes out of a study of OX40 agonist ivuxolimab in advanced cancers. In the study overall: Among those enrolled, mean age was about 62 years (range roughly 23 to 85) and 82.7% were male. One hepatocellular carcinoma and a couple of cutaneous melanoma patients partially responded. General study findings and limits: Averaging showed that CD8+ T cells had more expanded clones than CD4+ did. Some nonresponders also had low normalized T-cell clonal expansion.

V was clipped by 5 bases and J by 0 bases, with 6 bases between them. The CDR3 covers 13 residues. Germline V gives CDR1 SEHNR, CDR2 FQNEAQ (reference sequence). Data came from immunoSEQ multiplex PCR; TCRdb stores just in-frame clones and leaves some out. Among some 83,000 clones listed, roughly 89% were seen once. Concerning this clone: Its specificity is not known.

Material: CD4+ or CD8+ T cells sorted from blood, obtained in a trial of the OX40 agonist ivuxolimab. This receptor was taken from an adult with an advanced solid tumor such as melanoma, head and neck, liver or kidney cancer. V gene TRBV7-9 combines with J gene TRBJ2-3; D not certain. In DNA form, the CDR3 reads TGTGCCAGCAGCCCGATTAGCACAGATACGCAGTATTTT. This gives the protein CASSPISTDTQYF.